This entry lists 3 T cell receptor beta chains sequenced from one sample in a study of read filtering for tumor transcriptome and immune sequencing. This library used about 360 ng RNA and molecular barcoded adaptors spanning alpha/delta and beta/gamma chains. MiXCR was run by TCRdb on the reads, yielding one entry per CDR3 protein. The data contain about 86,000 distinct CDR3 sequences, roughly an eighth of them singletons. The sample comprised a population of CD138-negative cells sorted from bone marrow. These receptors were taken from a donor aged 40 or older with multiple myeloma.

In its sample, this clonotype was seen many times. The CDR3, as DNA: TGCGCCAGCAGCTTGGATCAGGGTACCTACGAGCAGTACTTC. It specifies CASSLDQGTYEQYF. V usage is TRBV5-1 and J usage is TRBJ2-7, with D possibly being TRBD1 (5 bases). CDR3 size: 14 residues. CDR1 SGHRS and CDR2 YFSETQ come from the germline V gene. The V and J ends lost 0 bases and 2 bases respectively, with 9 bases between them.

Ten or more counts support this clonotype. This rearrangement joins TRBV5-1 to TRBJ2-6, with unresolved D. The germline CDR1 and CDR2 sequences are SGHRS and YFSETQ. V was shortened by 6 bases and J by 1 base, with 11 bases between the two germline ends. The CDR3 extends over 15 amino acids. The CDR3 loop is CASTNRFSGANVLTF. The CDR3 nucleotides are TGCGCCAGCACCAACAGATTTTCTGGGGCCAACGTCCTGACTTTC.

The chain uses TRBV11-2 and TRBJ2-5, with D perhaps matching TRBD1 (5 bases). V was trimmed by 6 bases and J by 5 bases, leaving 19 bases between them. The CDR3 is made up of 15 amino acids. Per the germline V gene, CDR1 is SGHAT and CDR2 is FQNNGV. The CDR3 loop is CASSSDWGVQETQYF. In DNA, the CDR3 is TGTGCCAGCAGTTCCGACTGGGGCGTCCAGGAGACCCAGTACTTC. Using reference TRBV11-2 and TRBJ2-5 for the parts outside the CDR3, the full variable domain is EAGVAQSPRYKIIEKRQSVAFWCNPISGHATLYWYQQILGQGPKLLIQFQNNGVVDDSQLPKDRFSAERLKGVDSTLKIQPAKLEDSAVYLCASSSDWGVQETQYFGPGTRLLVL.